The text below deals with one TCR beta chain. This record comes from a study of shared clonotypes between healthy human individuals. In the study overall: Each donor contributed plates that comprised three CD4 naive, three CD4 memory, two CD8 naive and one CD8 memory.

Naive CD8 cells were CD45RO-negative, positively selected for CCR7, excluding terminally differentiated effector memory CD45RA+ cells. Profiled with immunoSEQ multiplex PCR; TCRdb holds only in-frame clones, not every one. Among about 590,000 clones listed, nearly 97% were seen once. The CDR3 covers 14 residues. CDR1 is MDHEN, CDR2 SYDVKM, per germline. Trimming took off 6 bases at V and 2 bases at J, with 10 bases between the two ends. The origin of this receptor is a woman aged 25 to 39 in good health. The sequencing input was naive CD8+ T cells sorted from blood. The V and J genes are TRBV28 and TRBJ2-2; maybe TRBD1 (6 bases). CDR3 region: CASRWTDNTGELFF. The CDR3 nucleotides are TGTGCCAGCAGGTGGACAGACAACACCGGGGAGCTGTTTTTT. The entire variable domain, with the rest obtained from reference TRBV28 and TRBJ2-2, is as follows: DVKVTQSSRYLVKRTGEKVFLECVQDMDHENMFWYRQDPGLGLRLIYFSYDVKMKEKGDIPEGYSVSREKKERFSLILESASTNQTSMYLCASRWTDNTGELFFGEGSRLTVL.